A selection of T cell receptor beta chains follows, all from one sample in a study of T cells after yellow fever vaccination. From the 5' RACE reads, TCRdb called clonotypes with MiXCR, one entry per CDR3 protein. The profile shows about 580,000 distinct CDR3 sequences, around 16% of them singletons. Sequenced material: PBMCs, taken more than 4 days after the first yellow fever vaccination. The receptors shown here come from a man between 18 and 35 years old who received the YFV17D yellow fever vaccine. Both conserved end residues are part of each CDR3. Each record gives: V gene, clone size, D gene, J gene, CDR3 DNA, CDR3 protein. A D gene is named only where the DNA matches it firmly. Some rows have no size entry. The others give once, few or many, or a class for an expanded clone.

v_call: TRBV7-9; clone_size: few; d_call: NA; j_call: TRBJ1-4; cdr3_nt: TGTGCCAGCAGTTCGGAATCAACTAATGAAAAACTGTTTTTT; cdr3_aa: CASSSESTNEKLFF
v_call: TRBV6-1; clone_size: NA; d_call: TRBD2; j_call: TRBJ2-1; cdr3_nt: TGTGCCAGCAGTGCCCTAGCGGGGACAGCTTACAATGAGCAGTTCTTC; cdr3_aa: CASSALAGTAYNEQFF
v_call: TRBV29-1; clone_size: NA; d_call: NA; j_call: TRBJ2-5; cdr3_nt: TGCAGCACGGCCGCCGGGGAGACCCAGTACTTC; cdr3_aa: CSTAAGETQYF
v_call: TRBV5-6; clone_size: few; d_call: NA; j_call: TRBJ1-4; cdr3_nt: TGTGCCAGCAGCTACCGTAGGGGAGGGGTTGAAAAACTGTTTTTT; cdr3_aa: CASSYRRGGVEKLFF
v_call: TRBV29-1; clone_size: NA; d_call: NA; j_call: TRBJ2-3; cdr3_nt: TGCAGCGTTGAATCGGCCGAGGGATTCACAGATACGCAGTATTTT; cdr3_aa: CSVESAEGFTDTQYF
v_call: TRBV20-1; clone_size: few; d_call: NA; j_call: TRBJ2-3; cdr3_nt: TGCAGTGCTAGTTCTCCGCGTCGGGGGAGCACAGATACGCAGTATTTT; cdr3_aa: CSASSPRRGSTDTQYF
v_call: TRBV29-1; clone_size: few; d_call: NA; j_call: TRBJ2-1; cdr3_nt: TGCAGCGTTGAATTTGTCTCAGGATCCTACAATGAGCAGTTCTTC; cdr3_aa: CSVEFVSGSYNEQFF
v_call: TRBV4-2; clone_size: NA; d_call: TRBD1; j_call: TRBJ1-6; cdr3_nt: TGTGCCAGCAGCCAGACAGGGAACTCACCCCTCCACTTT; cdr3_aa: CASSQTGNSPLHF
v_call: TRBV12-3/TRBV12-4; clone_size: NA; d_call: NA; j_call: TRBJ2-1; cdr3_nt: TGTGCCAGCAGTGCAACCGGGACCCTCTACAATGAGCAGTTCTTC; cdr3_aa: CASSATGTLYNEQFF
v_call: TRBV6-2/TRBV6-3; clone_size: few; d_call: NA; j_call: TRBJ1-5; cdr3_nt: TGTGCCAGCAGTTACGGTCTGACAGCCCACGAGGATCAGCCCCAGCATTTT; cdr3_aa: CASSYGLTAHEDQPQHF
v_call: TRBV4-2; clone_size: NA; d_call: NA; j_call: TRBJ2-7; cdr3_nt: TGTGCCAGCAGCCAAGATCTGGGGTCGATGCGCGAGCAGTACTTC; cdr3_aa: CASSQDLGSMREQYF
v_call: TRBV7-2; clone_size: NA; d_call: TRBD2; j_call: TRBJ2-3; cdr3_nt: TGTGCCAGCAGCGCCAGACTAGCGGGGGGCGAGGATACGCAGTATTTT; cdr3_aa: CASSARLAGGEDTQYF